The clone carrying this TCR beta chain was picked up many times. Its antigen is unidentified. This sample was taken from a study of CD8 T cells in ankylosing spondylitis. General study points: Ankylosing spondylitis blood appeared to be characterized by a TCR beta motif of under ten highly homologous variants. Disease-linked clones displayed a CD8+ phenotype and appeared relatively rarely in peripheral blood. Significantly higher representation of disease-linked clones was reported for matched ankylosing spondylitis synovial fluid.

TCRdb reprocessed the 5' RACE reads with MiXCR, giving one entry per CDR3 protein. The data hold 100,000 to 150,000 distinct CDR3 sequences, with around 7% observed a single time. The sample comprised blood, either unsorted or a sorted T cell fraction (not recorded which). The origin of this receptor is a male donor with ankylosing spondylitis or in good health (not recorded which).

In DNA form, the CDR3 reads TGCGCCAGCAGCTCTGAACAGGGTGGCCAGCCCCAGCATTTT. Translation gives CASSSEQGGQPQHF. The chain uses TRBV5-1 and TRBJ1-5; D is possibly TRBD1 (6 bases). Germline values: CDR1 SGHRS, CDR2 YFSETQ. V was clipped by 3 bases and J by 7 bases, with 14 bases between them. The CDR3 has 14 residues.